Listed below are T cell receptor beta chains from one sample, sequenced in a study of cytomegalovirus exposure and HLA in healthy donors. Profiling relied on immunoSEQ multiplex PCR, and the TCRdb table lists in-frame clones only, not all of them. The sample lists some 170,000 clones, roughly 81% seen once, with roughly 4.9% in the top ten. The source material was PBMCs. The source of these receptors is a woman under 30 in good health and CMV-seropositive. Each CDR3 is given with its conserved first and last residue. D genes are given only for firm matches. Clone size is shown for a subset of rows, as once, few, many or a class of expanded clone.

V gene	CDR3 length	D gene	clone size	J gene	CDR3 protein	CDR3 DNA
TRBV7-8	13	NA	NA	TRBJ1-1	CASSPGPSGEAFF	TGTGCCAGCAGCCCCGGACCCAGCGGGGAAGCTTTCTTT
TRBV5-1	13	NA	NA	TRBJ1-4	CASSLDGGEKLFF	TGCGCCAGCAGCTTGGACGGGGGGGAAAAACTGTTTTTT
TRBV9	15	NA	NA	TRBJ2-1	CASSGGPAGNNEQFF	TGTGCCAGCAGCGGCGGTCCCGCGGGTAACAATGAGCAGTTCTTC
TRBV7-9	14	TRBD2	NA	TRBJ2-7	CASSSLAGGREQYF	TGTGCCAGCAGCTCCTTGGCGGGGGGCAGGGAGCAGTACTTC
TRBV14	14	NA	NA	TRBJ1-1	CASSQLNRDTEAFF	TGTGCCAGCAGCCAACTCAATCGGGACACTGAAGCTTTCTTT
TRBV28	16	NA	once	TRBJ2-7	CASSFGAGEITYEQYF	TGTGCCAGCAGTTTCGGGGCAGGGGAAATCACCTACGAGCAGTACTTC
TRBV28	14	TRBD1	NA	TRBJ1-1	CASSAPGQEVWAFF	TGTGCCAGCAGTGCACCGGGACAGGAGGTCTGGGCTTTCTTT
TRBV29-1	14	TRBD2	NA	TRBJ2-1	CSAEGLAGDNEQFF	TGCAGCGCAGAGGGGCTAGCGGGCGACAATGAGCAGTTCTTC
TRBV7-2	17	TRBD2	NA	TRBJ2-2	CASSPGTSGWNTGELFF	TGTGCCAGCAGCCCCGGGACTAGCGGGTGGAACACCGGGGAGCTGTTTTTT
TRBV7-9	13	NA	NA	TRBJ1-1	CAARQDLNTEAFF	TGTGCCGCAAGACAGGACTTGAACACTGAAGCTTTCTTT
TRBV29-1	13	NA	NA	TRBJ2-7	CSVEKVKGAEQYF	TGCAGCGTTGAAAAGGTGAAAGGGGCCGAGCAGTACTTC
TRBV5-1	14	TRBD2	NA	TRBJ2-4	CASSLGGELRGKYF	TGCGCCAGCAGCTTGGGGGGTGAGTTGCGGGGGAAGTACTTC
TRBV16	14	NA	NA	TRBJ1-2	CASSQRTTDYGYTF	TGTGCCAGCAGCCAACGGACAACAGACTATGGCTACACCTTC
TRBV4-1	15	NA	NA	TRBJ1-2	CASSQVLADDYGYTF	TGCGCCAGCAGCCAAGTGTTGGCTGATGACTATGGCTACACCTTC
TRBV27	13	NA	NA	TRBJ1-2	CASSSKAFYGYTF	TGTGCCAGCAGTTCGAAAGCCTTCTATGGCTACACCTTC
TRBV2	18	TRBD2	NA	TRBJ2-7	CASRSPTGGSGGIYEQYF	TGTGCCAGCAGATCACCCACCGGAGGTAGCGGGGGGATTTACGAGCAGTACTTC
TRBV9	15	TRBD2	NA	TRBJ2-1	CASSVMVAGGNEQFF	TGTGCCAGCAGCGTAATGGTAGCGGGGGGCAATGAGCAGTTCTTC
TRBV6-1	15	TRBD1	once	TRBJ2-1	CASSEWARGPNEQFF	TGTGCCAGCAGTGAATGGGCCAGGGGGCCCAATGAGCAGTTCTTC
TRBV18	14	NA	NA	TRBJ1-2	CASSTTGVLYGYTF	TGTGCCAGCTCAACGACCGGGGTCCTCTATGGCTACACCTTC
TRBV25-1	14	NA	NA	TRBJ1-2	CASSESPANYGYTF	TGTGCCAGCAGTGAATCCCCGGCTAACTATGGCTACACCTTC
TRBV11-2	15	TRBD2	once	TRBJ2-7	CASSLDLAGGPEQYF	TGTGCCAGCAGCTTAGACCTAGCGGGGGGCCCCGAGCAGTACTTC
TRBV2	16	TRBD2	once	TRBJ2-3	CASSGSSGGRTDTQYF	TGTGCCAGCAGTGGTTCGAGCGGGGGACGCACAGATACGCAGTATTTT
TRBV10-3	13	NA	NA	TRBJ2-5	CAIKPDLGETQYF	TGTGCCATCAAACCCGATCTCGGAGAGACCCAGTACTTC
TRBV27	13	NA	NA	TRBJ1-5	CASSAQGNQPQHF	TGTGCCAGCAGCGCCCAGGGTAATCAGCCCCAGCATTTT
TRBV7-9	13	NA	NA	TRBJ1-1	CASSNGVNTEAFF	TGTGCCAGCAGCAACGGGGTAAACACTGAAGCTTTCTTT
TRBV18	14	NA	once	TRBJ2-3	CASSPGLSTDTQYF	TGTGCCAGCTCACCCGGACTAAGCACAGATACGCAGTATTTT
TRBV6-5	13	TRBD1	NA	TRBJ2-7	CASSIGTAYEQYF	TGTGCCAGCAGTATCGGGACAGCCTACGAGCAGTACTTC
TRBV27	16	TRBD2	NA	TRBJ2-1	CASSLIGLAENNEQFF	TGTGCCAGCAGTTTAATAGGACTAGCGGAAAACAATGAGCAGTTCTTC
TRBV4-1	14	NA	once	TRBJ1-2	CASSQDRRGKGYTF	TGCGCCAGCAGCCAAGATAGAAGGGGGAAAGGCTACACCTTC
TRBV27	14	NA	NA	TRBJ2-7	CASSLSRDSYEQYF	TGTGCCAGCAGTTTATCACGGGATTCCTACGAGCAGTACTTC
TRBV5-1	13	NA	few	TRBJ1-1	CASGLLGNTEAFF	TGCGCCAGCGGACTCCTCGGGAACACTGAAGCTTTCTTT
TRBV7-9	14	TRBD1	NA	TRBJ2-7	CASSPRDRTYEQYF	TGTGCCAGCAGCCCACGGGACAGAACCTACGAGCAGTACTTC
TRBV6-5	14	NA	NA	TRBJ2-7	CASSLGTRAYEQYF	TGTGCCAGCAGCCTTGGGACAAGGGCCTACGAGCAGTACTTC
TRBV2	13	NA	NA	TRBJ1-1	CASKRTVNTEAFF	TGTGCCAGCAAACGGACAGTGAACACTGAAGCTTTCTTT
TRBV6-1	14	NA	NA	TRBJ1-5	CASQLGQINQPQHF	TGTGCCAGCCAACTCGGACAGATCAATCAGCCCCAGCATTTT
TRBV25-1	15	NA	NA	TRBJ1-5	CASSESQYSNQPQHF	TGTGCCAGCAGTGAATCCCAGTATAGCAATCAGCCCCAGCATTTT
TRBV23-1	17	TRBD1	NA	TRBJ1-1	CASSQDRGRTVDTEAFF	TGCGCCAGCAGTCAAGACAGGGGGCGGACGGTGGACACTGAAGCTTTCTTT
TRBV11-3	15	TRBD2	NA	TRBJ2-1	CASSLSGGDNNEQFF	TGTGCCAGCAGCTTAAGCGGGGGGGACAACAATGAGCAGTTCTTC
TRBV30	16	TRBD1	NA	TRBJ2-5	CAWNQSDRDQQETQYF	TGTGCCTGGAACCAATCGGACAGGGACCAACAAGAGACCCAGTACTTC